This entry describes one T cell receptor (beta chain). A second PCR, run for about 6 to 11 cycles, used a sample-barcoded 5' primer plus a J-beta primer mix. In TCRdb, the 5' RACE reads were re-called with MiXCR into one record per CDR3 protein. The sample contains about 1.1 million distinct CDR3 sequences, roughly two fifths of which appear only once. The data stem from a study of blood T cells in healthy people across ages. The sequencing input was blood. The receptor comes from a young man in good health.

CDR3 protein: CASSQELRVEATQYF. The CDR3 nucleotides read TGCGCCAGCAGCCAAGAGCTGCGGGTAGAAGCGACCCAGTACTTC. The chain combines TRBV4-3 with TRBJ2-5; D is perhaps TRBD2 (5 bases). This CDR3 spans 15 amino acids. Germline V gives CDR1 LGHNA, CDR2 YSLEER. The germline V and J ends were trimmed by 0 bases and 7 bases, with 15 bases remaining between them.